These T cell receptor beta chains were read from a single sample in a study of cytomegalovirus exposure and HLA in healthy donors. Clones were sequenced by immunoSEQ multiplex PCR, and TCRdb holds only the in-frame ones, with some missing. The sample includes 76,000 or so clones, roughly 95% of them seen just once. The sequenced sample consisted of PBMCs. These receptors all stem from a woman younger than 35 in good health and CMV-seropositive. CDR3s include the opening cysteine and the closing phenylalanine or tryptophan. D genes are given only for firm matches. Size tells how often a clone was seen (once, few, many) or the class of an expanded clone, and some rows leave it out.

CASSQDWTSDSVKQFF | TGCGCCAGCAGCCAAGATTGGACTAGCGACTCCGTCAAGCAGTTCTTC | TRBD2 | . | TRBV4-3 | 16 | TRBJ2-1
CASSLVTSPGEGYTF | TGTGCCAGCAGCTTAGTCACCTCGCCAGGCGAAGGCTACACCTTC | . | . | TRBV7-8 | 15 | TRBJ1-2
CAWKGLYGTYNEQFF | TGTGCCTGGAAGGGACTCTACGGCACCTACAATGAGCAGTTCTTC | . | . | TRBV30 | 15 | TRBJ2-1
CASSVSGLSYNEQFF | TGTGCCAGCAGTGTTAGCGGCCTCTCCTACAATGAGCAGTTCTTC | . | . | TRBV28 | 15 | TRBJ2-1
CASSLAGEGTGELFF | TGTGCCAGCAGCTTAGCGGGAGAGGGCACCGGGGAGCTGTTTTTT | TRBD2 | . | TRBV5-4 | 15 | TRBJ2-2
CSVAVVANYGYTF | TGCAGCGTTGCCGTTGTGGCCAACTATGGCTACACCTTC | . | . | TRBV29-1 | 13 | TRBJ1-2
CASSQGPSRNPRGNNEQFF | TGCGCCAGCAGCCAAGGTCCCTCTAGAAATCCCCGAGGCAACAATGAGCAGTTCTTC | . | . | TRBV4-1 | 19 | TRBJ2-1
CASSQDNAGQYGYTF | TGTGCCAGCAGCCAAGATAATGCAGGGCAATATGGCTACACCTTC | . | once | TRBV4-2 | 15 | TRBJ1-2
CASSLDRGYGYTF | TGTGCCAGCAGTTTAGACAGGGGTTATGGCTACACCTTC | TRBD1 | . | TRBV27 | 13 | TRBJ1-2
CASSQYRGQGNTIYF | TGCGCCAGCAGCCAATACAGGGGGCAAGGAAACACCATATATTTT | TRBD1 | once | TRBV4-3 | 15 | TRBJ1-3
CASSQDTAGGAKKGYTF | TGCGCCAGCAGCCAAGATACCGCAGGGGGCGCGAAAAAAGGCTACACCTTC | TRBD1 | . | TRBV4-3 | 17 | TRBJ1-2
CAWSMVAGGQQETQYF | TGTGCCTGGAGTATGGTAGCGGGGGGCCAGCAAGAGACCCAGTACTTC | TRBD2 | few | TRBV30 | 16 | TRBJ2-5
CASSLATTGAVNEKLFF | TGTGCCAGCAGCTTAGCCACCACAGGGGCTGTTAATGAAAAACTGTTTTTT | TRBD1 | . | TRBV7-2 | 17 | TRBJ1-4
CASSYLIGGSQPQHF | TGTGCCAGTAGTTACCTCATAGGGGGCAGTCAGCCCCAGCATTTT | TRBD1 | once | TRBV19 | 15 | TRBJ1-5
CASSIPGVRSPLHF | TGTGCCAGTAGTATCCCAGGGGTACGTTCACCCCTCCACTTT | . | . | TRBV19 | 14 | TRBJ1-6
CASSRGQGDYGYTF | TGTGCCAGCTCAAGGGGACAGGGGGACTATGGCTACACCTTC | TRBD1 | . | TRBV18 | 14 | TRBJ1-2
CASSYARQGAYGYTF | TGTGCCAGCAGTTATGCGCGACAGGGGGCTTATGGCTACACCTTC | TRBD1 | . | TRBV6-9 | 15 | TRBJ1-2
CASSPLTSSGISPGELFF | TGTGCCAGCTCACCATTAACATCTAGCGGAATTTCCCCCGGGGAGCTGTTTTTT | TRBD2 | . | TRBV18 | 18 | TRBJ2-2
CASSRAPRSITRDTQYF | TGCGCCAGCAGCCGCGCCCCGCGGTCTATCACAAGAGATACGCAGTATTTT | . | . | TRBV4-1 | 17 | TRBJ2-3
CASSGEIVEDTQYF | TGTGCCAGCAGCGGAGAAATTGTTGAAGATACGCAGTATTTT | . | . | TRBV9 | 14 | TRBJ2-3
CASSPAGGTEAFF | TGTGCCAGCAGCCCGGCGGGAGGGACTGAAGCTTTCTTT | . | . | TRBV9 | 13 | TRBJ1-1